The sequence of this T cell receptor (beta chain) was determined in a study of vaccination effects on CD4 cells after COVID-19. As concerns this clone: The antigen is not known.

Study findings and constraints: Convalescents showed post-vaccine spike-reactive clones that were mainly new vaccine-induced clones.

TCRdb keeps only in-frame clones here, not all; method: immunoSEQ multiplex PCR. Of 40,000 to 55,000 clones listed, 70% to 75% were seen once; the top ten hold approximately 8.6%. Scientists isolated CD4+ T cells after an approximately 11-day culture period ended. This specimen consisted of CD4+ T cells from PBMCs cultured without peptide, obtained before COVID-19 vaccination. The receptor's source is a human donor who had a prior SARS-CoV-2 infection.

This chain's CDR3 is CASSLEAGEKLFF. CDR3 coding DNA: TGCGCCAGCAGCTTGGAGGCGGGTGAAAAACTGTTTTTT. V is TRBV5-1 and J is TRBJ1-4; no reliable D call. The CDR3 totals 13 residues. The germline gives CDR1 SGHRS, CDR2 YFSETQ. The V end lost 0 bases, the J end lost 7 bases, and 7 bases lay between the germline ends.